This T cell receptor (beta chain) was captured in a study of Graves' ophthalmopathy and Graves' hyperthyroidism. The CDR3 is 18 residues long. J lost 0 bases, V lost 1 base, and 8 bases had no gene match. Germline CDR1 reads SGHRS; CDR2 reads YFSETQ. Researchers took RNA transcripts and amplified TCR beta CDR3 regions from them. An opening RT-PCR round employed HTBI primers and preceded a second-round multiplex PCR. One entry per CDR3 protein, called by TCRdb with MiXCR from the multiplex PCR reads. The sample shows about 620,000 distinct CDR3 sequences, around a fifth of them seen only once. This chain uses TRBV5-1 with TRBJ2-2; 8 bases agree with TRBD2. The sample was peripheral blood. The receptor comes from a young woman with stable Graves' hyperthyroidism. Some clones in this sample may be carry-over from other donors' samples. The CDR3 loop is CASSLNPTSGTNTGELFF. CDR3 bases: TGCGCCAGCAGCTTGAACCCCACTAGCGGAACGAACACCGGGGAGCTGTTTTTT.